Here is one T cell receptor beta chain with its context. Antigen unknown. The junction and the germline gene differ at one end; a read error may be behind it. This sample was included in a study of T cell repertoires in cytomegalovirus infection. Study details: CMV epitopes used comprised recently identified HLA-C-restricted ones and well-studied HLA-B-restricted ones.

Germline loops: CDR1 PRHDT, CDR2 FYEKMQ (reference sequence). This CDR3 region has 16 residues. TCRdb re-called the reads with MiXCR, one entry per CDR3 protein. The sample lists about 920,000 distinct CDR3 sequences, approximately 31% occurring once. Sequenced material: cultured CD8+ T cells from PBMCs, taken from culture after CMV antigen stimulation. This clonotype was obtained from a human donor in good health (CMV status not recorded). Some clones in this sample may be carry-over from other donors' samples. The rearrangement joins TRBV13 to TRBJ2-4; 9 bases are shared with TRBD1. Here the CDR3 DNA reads TGTGCCAACAGCCTAACAGGGGGCGATGCCAAAAACATTCAGTACTTC. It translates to CANSLTGGDAKNIQYF.